The subject of this entry is one T cell receptor beta chain. Germline V gene sequence: CDR1 SGDLS, CDR2 YYNGEE. The CDR3 is 11 amino acids. V was pared by 0 bases and J by 9 bases, with 4 bases between. The sample comes from a study of blood T cell repertoires in COVID-19. The assay was immunoSEQ multiplex PCR, and TCRdb's table has in-frame clones only and misses some. The sample shows 150,000 to 200,000 clones, approximately 80% of them seen only once. The clonotype was recovered from a woman aged 80 or over with acute or convalescent COVID-19. The chain uses TRBV9 and TRBJ2-1, with D unclear. The sample was peripheral blood. For the CDR3, the DNA is TGTGCCAGCAGCGTAGGAGGTGAGCAGTTCTTC. It translates to CASSVGGEQFF.